Below are 29 T cell receptor beta chains sequenced from a single sample in a study of blood T cell repertoires in COVID-19. Some clones are missing from TCRdb's copy, which holds only in-frame ones; the method was immunoSEQ multiplex PCR. The sample lists roughly 200,000 clones, approximately 85% occurring once. The sequenced sample was peripheral blood. These receptors were obtained from a woman of 80 years or more with acute or convalescent COVID-19.

The chain is built from TRBV6-2 or TRBV6-3 and TRBJ1-5; weak D call: TRBD1 (5 bases). V was cut by 4 bases and J by 6 bases, with 16 bases left in between. Germline CDR1 is MNHEY and CDR2 is SVGEGT. The CDR3 runs to 15 residues. CDR3 nucleotides: TGTGCCAGCAGTTCCTACCTCAGGGTCTCTCAGCCCCAGCATTTT. This gives the protein CASSSYLRVSQPQHF.

V and J are TRBV30 and TRBJ2-2, with D maybe TRBD2 (6 bases). V dropped 1 base and J dropped 4 bases, with 7 bases sitting between them. The germline CDR1 and CDR2 sequences are GTSNPN and SVGIG (reference sequence). The CDR3 contains 13 residues. The CDR3 nucleotides read TGTGCCTGGAGTGAGGAGGGCACCGGGGAGCTGTTTTTT. This translates into CAWSEEGTGELFF.

This chain links TRBV11-2 with TRBJ1-2; no reliable D call. CDR1 is SGHAT and CDR2 is FQNNGV in the germline V gene. The ends were cut back, 5 bases at V and 8 bases at J, with 12 bases in the middle. This CDR3 has 12 amino acids. CDR3 nucleotides: TGTGCCAGCAGCACCCCTCCGGGGGGCTACACCTTC. It specifies CASSTPPGGYTF. The whole variable domain, remainder taken from reference TRBV11-2 and TRBJ1-2, is EAGVAQSPRYKIIEKRQSVAFWCNPISGHATLYWYQQILGQGPKLLIQFQNNGVVDDSQLPKDRFSAERLKGVDSTLKIQPAKLEDSAVYLCASSTPPGGYTFGSGTRLTVV.

In regard to this clone: The sample carries other DNA sequences with the same CDR3. V gene TRBV5-1 combines with J gene TRBJ1-1; weak D call: TRBD1 (6 bases). V was cut by 4 bases and J by 1 base, with 11 bases left in between. The CDR3 spans 14 residues. CDR1 is SGHRS and CDR2 is YFSETQ in the germline V gene. The CDR3 region has the DNA TGCGCCAGCAGCCTCCAGGGGCAGAACACTGAAGCTTTCTTT. Translated: CASSLQGQNTEAFF. Drawing the rest from reference TRBV5-1 and TRBJ1-1, the complete variable domain is KAGVTQTPRYLIKTRGQQVTLSCSPISGHRSVSWYQQTPGQGLQFLFEYFSETQRNKGNFPGRFSGRQFSNSRSEMNVSTLELGDSALYLCASSLQGQNTEAFFGQGTRLTVV.

The gene calls are TRBV7-9 and TRBJ2-1; the D gene is possibly TRBD1 (5 bases). The length of the CDR3 is 15 residues. Germline-derived CDR1 and CDR2 are SEHNR and FQNEAQ (reference sequence). V lost 5 bases to trimming and J lost 8 bases, with 19 bases between them. Here the CDR3 DNA reads TGTGCCAGCAGCCAAAATGCCCAAGGGGCCGATGAGCAGTTCTTC. Residues: CASSQNAQGADEQFF.

The genes are TRBV7-8 and TRBJ1-5; D is undetermined. Trimming took 5 bases from V and 7 from J, leaving 15 bases between them. CDR3 length equals 14 residues. Germline lookup yields CDR1 SGHVS and CDR2 FQNEAQ. CDR3 protein: CASSLAEVRQPQHF. DNA for the CDR3: TGTGCCAGCAGCCTCGCGGAGGTGAGGCAGCCCCAGCATTTT.

The genes are TRBV7-2 and TRBJ1-1, with D perhaps matching TRBD1 (6 bases). Trimming removed 6 bases at V and 1 base at J, with 9 bases between. The CDR3 length is 13 residues. Germline CDR1 SGHTA, CDR2 FQGNSA. The CDR3 DNA follows: TGTGCCAGCAGTTGGACAGAGAACACTGAAGCTTTCTTT. Amino acids: CASSWTENTEAFF.

J is TRBJ1-1 and V is TRBV10-2, with TRBD1 identical over 7 bases. This CDR3 comprises 15 residues. Germline lookup yields CDR1 WSHSY and CDR2 SAAADI. Trimming cost V 4 bases and J 5 bases; bases outside gene matches: 10. The CDR3 coding sequence is TGCGCCAGCAGTGGGAGGCACAGGGGATCGACTGAAGCTTTCTTT. This gives the protein CASSGRHRGSTEAFF.

The chain recombines TRBV19 with TRBJ1-1; D might be TRBD1 (5 bases). CDR1 is LNHDA, CDR2 SQIVND, per germline (reference sequence). The CDR3 length is 13 residues. V lost 5 bases, J lost 5 bases, and 12 bases lay in between. The CDR3 DNA is TGTGCCAGTAGTTCCAGGGATGGAACTGAAGCTTTCTTT. Translated, it gives CASSSRDGTEAFF.

The CDR3 loop reads CASSFADRHTDTQYF. The DNA of the CDR3 is TGTGCCAGCAGTTTTGCGGACAGACATACAGATACGCAGTATTTT. The chain employs TRBV27 and TRBJ2-3; TRBD1 might be the D (6 bases). CDR1 is MNHEY, CDR2 SMNVEV, per germline (reference sequence). V was shortened by 3 bases and J by 3 bases, with 13 bases between the two germline ends. CDR3 length equals 15 residues.

This clone has just a few counts. The chain combines TRBV11-2 with TRBJ1-1, with unresolved D. There are 15 residues in the CDR3. Trimming removed 3 bases from V and 1 base from J, with 12 bases in between. In germline, CDR1 is SGHAT, CDR2 FQNNGV. The CDR3 loop is CASSFSQLANTEAFF. CDR3 coding DNA: TGTGCCAGCAGCTTTTCCCAGCTAGCGAACACTGAAGCTTTCTTT.

The gene calls are TRBV7-2 and TRBJ1-2; 7 bases align to TRBD1. Germline V gives CDR1 SGHTA, CDR2 FQGNSA. The V gene end was trimmed by 0 bases and the J gene end by 7 bases; junction bases not matched to a gene: 11. The CDR3 is 16 amino acids. In DNA form, the CDR3 reads TGTGCCAGCAGCTTAGCCCTTTCACAGGGGACCCTTGGCTACACCTTC. Its translation is CASSLALSQGTLGYTF.

The chain recombines TRBV28 with TRBJ2-3; 12 bases line up with TRBD2. V was pared by 4 bases and J by 0 bases, with 5 bases of the junction left unmatched. Germline lookup yields CDR1 MDHEN and CDR2 SYDVKM. The CDR3 runs to 17 residues. The CDR3 coding sequence is TGTGCCAGCAGTTCTAGCGGGAGGGCCTCTAGCACAGATACGCAGTATTTT. Its translation: CASSSSGRASSTDTQYF.

This clone showed up just a few times. V usage is TRBV5-1 and J usage is TRBJ2-5; the match to TRBD2 covers 14 bases. Germline CDR1 is SGHRS and CDR2 is YFSETQ. The J segment lost 3 bases and the V segment lost 0 bases, leaving 1 base of the junction unmatched. CDR3 length equals 16 residues. DNA for the CDR3: TGCGCCAGCAGCTTGGGGGGACTAGCGGGAGAAGAGACCCAGTACTTC. Amino acids: CASSLGGLAGEETQYF.

This clone was seen a few times. The chain combines TRBV6-2 or TRBV6-3 with TRBJ2-2, with TRBD1 matching 10 bases. With V trimmed by 5 bases and J by 7 bases, 7 bases remained unmatched. There are 15 residues in the CDR3. CDR1 and CDR2 from the germline V gene are MNHEY and SVGEGT. CDR3 nucleotides: TGTGCCAGCAGTCCGAGGACAGGGGGTGGCGGGGAGCTGTTTTTT. Translating it yields CASSPRTGGGGELFF.

The CDR3 here is CASSHRSTGGTEAFF. CDR3 DNA: TGTGCCAGCAGCCACAGATCTACAGGGGGCACTGAAGCTTTCTTT. The gene calls are TRBV6-5 and TRBJ1-1; 8 bases are a match to TRBD1. CDR1 is MNHEY, CDR2 SVGAGI, per germline. This CDR3 has 15 amino acids. The trim removed 6 bases at V and 4 bases at J, leaving 10 bases unmatched.

The gene calls are TRBV2 and TRBJ1-5; no firm D call. The CDR3 spans 13 residues. V was trimmed by 3 bases and J by 6 bases, leaving 9 bases between them. CDR1 SNHLY and CDR2 FYNNEI come from the germline V gene. CDR3 in DNA: TGTGCCAGCAGTGACATGGTGCGTCAGCCCCAGCATTTT. Protein sequence: CASSDMVRQPQHF.

This chain links TRBV6-6 with TRBJ1-5, with 7 bases identical to TRBD1. The CDR3 is 13 residues long. The V and J ends lost 6 bases and 5 bases, in that order; junction bases with no gene match: 4. Looked up from germline, CDR1 is MNHNY and CDR2 is SVGAGI (reference sequence). CDR3 amino acids: CASSWTGDQPQHF. The CDR3 nucleotides read TGTGCCAGCAGCTGGACAGGTGATCAGCCCCAGCATTTT.

The gene calls are TRBV2 and TRBJ2-7, with D tentatively TRBD2 (6 bases). The CDR3 loop spans 15 amino acids. Trimming left V 8 bases short and J 0 bases short, with 17 bases between. Looked up from germline, CDR1 is SNHLY and CDR2 is FYNNEI. Written as DNA, the CDR3 is TGTGCCAGCCTGCAGTTTCGGGAGCTCTCCTACGAGCAGTACTTC. It specifies CASLQFRELSYEQYF.

CDR3 residues: CASSVVGVETQYF. In nucleotides, the CDR3 is TGTGCCAGCAGCGTCGTAGGGGTGGAGACCCAGTACTTC. The chain has TRBV6-5 and TRBJ2-5; the D gene is possibly TRBD1 (5 bases). The germline V and J ends were trimmed by 6 bases and 5 bases, with 13 bases remaining between them. CDR1 is MNHEY, CDR2 SVGAGI, per germline. This CDR3 is 13 amino acids long.

The rearrangement links TRBV4-3 to TRBJ1-3; D uncertain. In germline, CDR1 is LGHNA, CDR2 YSLEER. The CDR3 totals 20 residues. V shed 0 bases and J shed 0 bases, with 21 bases lying between them. The CDR3 spells CASSQDWPGSTTHSGNTIYF. DNA for the CDR3: TGCGCCAGCAGCCAAGATTGGCCAGGATCCACAACACACTCTGGAAACACCATATATTTT.

The CDR3 region is CASSLGTAITEAFF. CDR3 sequence (DNA): TGCGCCAGCAGCTTAGGGACAGCCATAACTGAAGCTTTCTTT. The chain combines TRBV5-1 with TRBJ1-1, with TRBD1 identical over 7 bases. Trimming took 2 bases from V and 5 from J; bases not matched to a gene: 6. Germline V gene data show CDR1 as SGHRS and CDR2 as YFSETQ. This CDR3 contains 14 residues.

This clone was found a few times. This chain connects TRBV19 to TRBJ1-4, with 8 nucleotides matching TRBD1. The germline V gene has CDR1 LNHDA and CDR2 SQIVND (reference sequence). V lost 8 bases to trimming and J lost 2 bases; unmatched junction nucleotides: 4. The CDR3 extends over 14 amino acids. CDR3 sequence reads: CASDDRGTNEKLFF. DNA of the CDR3: TGTGCCAGTGACGACAGGGGCACTAATGAAAAACTGTTTTTT.

The V and J genes are TRBV2 and TRBJ1-4; D not certain. Trimming pared 2 bases from V and 5 bases from J, leaving 12 bases between. The germline V gene has CDR1 SNHLY and CDR2 FYNNEI. The CDR3 is 15 residues long. Here the CDR3 DNA reads TGTGCCAGCAGTGAATGGAGTGGTGAGAATGAAAAACTGTTTTTT. This gives the protein CASSEWSGENEKLFF.

The chain links TRBV30 to TRBJ1-2, with D unresolved. CDR1 is GTSNPN and CDR2 is SVGIG in the germline V gene (reference sequence). V shed 0 bases and J shed 1 base, with 9 bases lying between them. The CDR3 has 14 residues. This CDR3 reads CAWSVYRGNYGYTF. The CDR3 DNA sequence: TGTGCCTGGAGTGTATATCGCGGTAACTATGGCTACACCTTC. The full variable domain, with the rest looked up from reference TRBV30 and TRBJ1-2, is SQTIHQWPATLVQPVGSPLSLECTVEGTSNPNLYWYRQAAGRGLQLLFYSVGIGQISSEVPQNLSASRPQDRQFILSSKKLLLSDSGFYLCAWSVYRGNYGYTFGSGTRLTVV.

The genes are TRBV7-2 and TRBJ1-2, with 9 bases lining up with TRBD1. Germline V gene lookup returns CDR1 SGHTA and CDR2 FQGNSA. The CDR3 is 17 residues long. The V gene end was trimmed by 2 bases and the J gene end by 3 bases; junction bases not matched to a gene: 10. CDR3 sequence (DNA): TGTGCCAGCAGCTTAAAACCCCCGACAGGGGGATACTATGGCTACACCTTC. This encodes CASSLKPPTGGYYGYTF.

The gene calls are TRBV6-2 or TRBV6-3 and TRBJ1-5; a weak D match, TRBD1 (5 bases). Trimming stripped 2 bases from V and 6 bases from J, with 8 bases between. Germline V lookup: CDR1 MNHEY, CDR2 SVGEGT. The CDR3 has 13 residues. The CDR3 region is CASSYIGGQPQHF. In nucleotides, the CDR3 is TGTGCCAGCAGTTACATCGGGGGTCAGCCCCAGCATTTT.

The chain joins TRBV28 to TRBJ2-7; 10 bases align to TRBD2. The germline gives CDR1 MDHEN, CDR2 SYDVKM. The CDR3 extends over 15 amino acids. J lost 7 bases, V lost 6 bases, and 12 bases had no gene match. CDR3 residues: CASRTGAGGPGEQYF. The DNA of the CDR3 is TGTGCCAGCAGGACGGGAGCGGGAGGGCCAGGAGAGCAGTACTTC. Full variable domain (rest looked up from reference TRBV28 and TRBJ2-7): DVKVTQSSRYLVKRTGEKVFLECVQDMDHENMFWYRQDPGLGLRLIYFSYDVKMKEKGDIPEGYSVSREKKERFSLILESASTNQTSMYLCASRTGAGGPGEQYFGPGTRLTVT.

The rearrangement uses TRBV6-4 and TRBJ2-3, with 8 positions matching TRBD1. This CDR3 is 15 amino acids long. Germline lookup yields CDR1 MRHNA and CDR2 SNTAGT. V was pared by 10 bases and J by 4 bases, with 13 bases of the junction left unmatched. The CDR3 sequence is CATYRTGKYPDTQYF. In DNA, the CDR3 is TGTGCCACCTACCGGACAGGGAAATATCCAGATACGCAGTATTTT.